Sequencing of this T cell receptor (beta chain) was carried out in a study of T cells in Graves' hyperthyroidism and ophthalmopathy. Per germline, CDR1 LNHDA and CDR2 SQIVND (reference sequence). J was trimmed by 7 bases and V by 4 bases; bases with no gene match: 14. CDR3 size: 17 residues. The TCR beta CDR3 regions underwent amplification using RNA transcripts as the source. The primer set for the first-round RT-PCR of the TCR CDR3 was HTBI. TCRdb ran MiXCR on the multiplex PCR reads and lists one entry per CDR3 protein. The data show about 520,000 distinct CDR3 sequences, with around 22% seen just once and approximately 10% held by the top ten.

The receptor was derived from a woman younger than 45 with Graves' ophthalmopathy. The chain is built from TRBV19 and TRBJ2-7, with 12 nucleotides matching TRBD1. Sequenced sample: blood. This CDR3 is CASSSIPGQGAGGEQYF. The CDR3 DNA sequence: TGTGCCAGTAGTAGTATTCCGGGACAGGGGGCCGGAGGGGAGCAGTACTTC.